The clone carrying this T cell receptor beta chain was observed a handful of times. This entry comes from a study of OX40 agonist ivuxolimab in advanced cancers. Germline V CDR1 and CDR2: MNHEY, SMNVEV (reference sequence). Trimming shortened V by 1 base and J by 1 base, and 8 bases separated the two germline ends. The CDR3 extends over 14 amino acids. The data were produced by immunoSEQ multiplex PCR, yet TCRdb's version contains in-frame clones alone and is incomplete. The sample has 25,000 to 35,000 clones; roughly 90% are singletons. The receptor comes from an adult with an advanced solid tumor such as melanoma, head and neck, liver or kidney cancer. The sequenced sample was CD4+ or CD8+ T cells sorted from blood, obtained in a trial of the OX40 agonist ivuxolimab. The rearrangement links TRBV27 to TRBJ2-7; tentative D call: TRBD2 (6 bases). CDR3 in DNA: TGTGCCAGCAGTTTATGGGGGGATTCCTACGAGCAGTACTTC. Translation: CASSLWGDSYEQYF.